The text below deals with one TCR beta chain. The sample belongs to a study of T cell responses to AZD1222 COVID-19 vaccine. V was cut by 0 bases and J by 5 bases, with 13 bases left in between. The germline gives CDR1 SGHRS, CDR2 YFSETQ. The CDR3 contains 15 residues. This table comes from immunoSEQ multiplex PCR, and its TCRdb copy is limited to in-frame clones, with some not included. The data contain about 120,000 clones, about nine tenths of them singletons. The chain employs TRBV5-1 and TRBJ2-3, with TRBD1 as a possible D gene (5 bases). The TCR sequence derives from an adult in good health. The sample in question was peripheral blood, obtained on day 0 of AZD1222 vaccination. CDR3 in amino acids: CASSLGQGSIDTQYF. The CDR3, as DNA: TGCGCCAGCAGCTTGGGGCAGGGATCAATAGATACGCAGTATTTT.